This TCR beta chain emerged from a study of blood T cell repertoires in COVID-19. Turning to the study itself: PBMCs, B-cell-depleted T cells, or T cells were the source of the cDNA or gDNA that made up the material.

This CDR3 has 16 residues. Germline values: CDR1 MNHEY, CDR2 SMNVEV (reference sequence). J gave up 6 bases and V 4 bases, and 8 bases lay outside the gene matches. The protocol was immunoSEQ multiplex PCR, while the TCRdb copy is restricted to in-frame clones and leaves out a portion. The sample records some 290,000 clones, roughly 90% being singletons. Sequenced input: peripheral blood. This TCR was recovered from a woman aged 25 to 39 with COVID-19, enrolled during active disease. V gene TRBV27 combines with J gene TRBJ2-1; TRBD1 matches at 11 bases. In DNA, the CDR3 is TGTGCCAGCAGTTCTCAACGCGGGACAGGGGGCAATGAGCAGTTCTTC. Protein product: CASSSQRGTGGNEQFF.